The 23 T cell receptor beta chains presented below share a single source sample, sequenced in a study of blood T cells in healthy people across ages. It was with a sample-barcoded 5' primer and a J-beta primer mix that a second PCR of roughly 7 to 12 cycles was run. TCRdb itself ran the 5' RACE reads through MiXCR, one entry per CDR3 protein. The sample holds about 1.4 million distinct CDR3 sequences, 45% to 70% seen once. Material for sequencing was blood. Every receptor here comes from a man aged 18 to 35 in good health.

About this clonotype itself: One end of the junction varies from germline; a read error may be responsible. The chain uses TRBV20-1 and TRBJ1-2; 7 nucleotides match TRBD1. CDR3 length: 13 residues. Germline V gives CDR1 DFQATT, CDR2 SNEGSKA (reference sequence). The CDR3 nucleotides read TGCAGTGCTGGAGACAGGGTTCGGTATGGCTACACCTTC. Its protein is CSAGDRVRYGYTF.

J is TRBJ2-1 and V is TRBV7-9; D call uncertain. Trimming left V 1 base short and J 9 bases short, with 10 bases between. Germline V gene lookup returns CDR1 SEHNR and CDR2 FQNEAQ (reference sequence). The CDR3 covers 13 residues. CDR3 coding DNA: TGTGCCAGCAGCTTAGGAACAGCCCCTGAGCAGTTCTTC. Translating gives CASSLGTAPEQFF. Together with reference TRBV7-9 and TRBJ2-1, the CDR3 gives the full variable domain: DTGVSQNPRHKITKRGQNVTFRCDPISEHNRLYWYRQTLGQGPEFLTYFQNEAQLEKSRLLSDRFSAERPKGSFSTLEIQRTEQGDSAMYLCASSLGTAPEQFFGPGTRLTVL.

The CDR3 sequence is CSAEDREDRETQYF. Here the CDR3 DNA reads TGCAGTGCTGAGGACAGGGAGGATCGGGAGACCCAGTACTTC. The chain uses TRBV20-1 and TRBJ2-4; TRBD1 aligns across 8 bases. Judging by the DNA end, TRBJ2-5 fits better; the J call may be wrong. The length of the CDR3 is 14 residues. Germline V lookup: CDR1 DFQATT, CDR2 SNEGSKA (reference sequence).

This clonotype was detected only a few times. The chain recombines TRBV29-1 with TRBJ1-1, with D perhaps matching TRBD1 (6 bases). V was shortened by 5 bases and J by 11 bases, with 15 bases between the two germline ends. The germline CDR1 and CDR2 sequences are SQVTM and ANQGSEA. CDR3 size: 11 residues. This chain's CDR3 is CSVFRGTIAFF. The CDR3 nucleotides are TGCAGCGTTTTTAGGGGGACGATCGCTTTCTTT.

This sequence joins TRBV2 and TRBJ1-4, with TRBD1 matching 7 bases. CDR3 length: 15 amino acids. CDR1 is SNHLY and CDR2 is FYNNEI in the germline V gene. V gave up 5 bases and J gave up 5 bases; unmatched junction bases: 8. DNA for the CDR3: TGTGCCAGCAGTAAAATGACAGGGAAGAATGAAAAACTGTTTTTT. It yields the protein CASSKMTGKNEKLFF.

The chain is built from TRBV20-1 and TRBJ1-1; a possible D gene is TRBD1 (5 bases). CDR3 size: 13 residues. V was shortened by 6 bases and J by 3 bases, with 14 bases between the two germline ends. From germline, CDR1 is DFQATT and CDR2 SNEGSKA (reference sequence). The CDR3 nucleotides read TGCAGTGCCTCACCCGGGGCATACACTGAAGCTTTCTTT. It is translated as CSASPGAYTEAFF.

The J gene is TRBJ2-4, the V gene TRBV12-3 or TRBV12-4; TRBD1 aligns across 8 bases. The CDR3 is 17 amino acids. Trimming cost V 1 base and J 8 bases; bases outside gene matches: 13. The CDR3 DNA reads as TGTGCCAGCAGTTTAGGACCCGGGACAGGCGGGGTCGACATTCAGTACTTC. Its protein product is CASSLGPGTGGVDIQYF.

The chain recombines TRBV21-1 with TRBJ2-5; whether TRBD1, the table's D call, matches the DNA was not checked. TRBV21-1 is reported as a pseudogene. The CDR3 length is 17 residues. CDR3 nucleotide sequence: TGTGCCAGCAGCTCCCGGACAGGGAAATCTGTGTGTGAGACCCAGTACTTC. Its translation is CASSSRTGKSVCETQYF.

V and J are TRBV29-1 and TRBJ2-7; D possibly corresponds to TRBD1 (6 bases). Trimming stripped 2 bases from V and 2 bases from J, with 19 bases between. Germline V gene sequence: CDR1 SQVTM, CDR2 ANQGSEA. The CDR3 is 16 amino acids. The DNA for the CDR3 is TGCAGCGTTGAATCGGGGTTGGCAGGGGAGACCTACGAGCAGTACTTC. Translated, it gives CSVESGLAGETYEQYF.

The chain has TRBV20-1 and TRBJ1-5, with a possible D match to TRBD1 (5 bases). The V end lost 0 bases, the J end lost 0 bases, and 12 bases lay between the germline ends. The CDR3 consists of 16 residues. Looked up from germline, CDR1 is DFQATT and CDR2 is SNEGSKA (reference sequence). The CDR3 DNA reads TGCAGTGCTAGAGATCCGTGGGGGGTTAGCAATCAGCCCCAGCATTTT. Encoded protein: CSARDPWGVSNQPQHF.

This clonotype has only a few counts. V usage is TRBV27 and J usage is TRBJ2-7; D remains ambiguous. Per germline, CDR1 MNHEY and CDR2 SMNVEV (reference sequence). The V end was cut by 3 bases, the J end by 0 bases, with 12 bases between. This CDR3 spans 15 amino acids. CDR3 sequence: CASSFRSAPSYEQYF. The DNA of the CDR3 is TGTGCCAGCAGTTTTAGGTCGGCACCCTCCTACGAGCAGTACTTC.

This CDR3 is CASSPSGANTGELFF. Here the CDR3 DNA reads TGTGCCAGCAGCCCTAGCGGGGCGAACACCGGGGAGCTGTTTTTT. V is TRBV3-1 and J is TRBJ2-2; 9 nucleotides match TRBD2. Germline V gene data show CDR1 as LGHDT and CDR2 as YNNKEL (reference sequence). The trim removed 4 bases at V and 0 bases at J, leaving 0 bases unmatched. The CDR3 has 15 amino acids.

V is TRBV25-1 and J is TRBJ2-1; D could derive from TRBD1 or TRBD2 (6 bases each). Germline-derived CDR1 and CDR2 are MGHDK and SYGVNS. V lost 4 bases to trimming and J lost 8 bases, with 21 bases between them. The CDR3 loop spans 16 amino acids. For the CDR3, the DNA is TGTGCCAGCAGTGGTTGGGGGGCGGGACGCAACGATGAGCAGTTCTTC. This encodes CASSGWGAGRNDEQFF.

The chain combines TRBV25-1 with TRBJ2-5, with D perhaps being TRBD1 or TRBD2 (6 bases each). V was shortened by 1 base and J by 5 bases, with 14 bases between the two germline ends. Germline CDR1 is MGHDK and CDR2 is SYGVNS. CDR3 length: 15 amino acids. DNA of the CDR3: TGTGCCAGCAGTGAATTCCGGGGGCCACGGGAGACCCAGTACTTC. Translating it yields CASSEFRGPRETQYF.

This clonotype has just a few counts. The chain employs TRBV4-1 and TRBJ2-1, with 11 bases matching TRBD2. CDR3 length: 15 amino acids. Germline V gene sequence: CDR1 MGHRA, CDR2 YSYEKL. V lost 0 bases and J lost 9; bases outside the gene matches: 4. The CDR3 sequence: CASSQDGTSGFEQFF. As DNA, the CDR3 is TGCGCCAGCAGCCAAGATGGGACTAGCGGTTTTGAGCAGTTCTTC.

This clonotype has only a few counts. V usage is TRBV29-1 and J usage is TRBJ2-1; 8 bases align to TRBD2. Germline V gives CDR1 SQVTM, CDR2 ANQGSEA. The CDR3 runs to 12 residues. Losses at the gene ends were 8 bases for V and 7 bases for J; bases not matched to a gene: 7. CDR3 coding DNA: TGCAGCCATCACGAGCGGGAGAATGAGCAGTTCTTC. Translation: CSHHERENEQFF.

This clonotype was observed a few times. The gene calls are TRBV10-3 and TRBJ2-7; 7 bases agree with TRBD1. V shed 5 bases and J 2 bases; nucleotides not matched to a gene: 3. The germline V gene has CDR1 ENHRY and CDR2 SYGVKD. This CDR3 is built from 13 residues. CDR3 sequence: CAISTGAAYEQYF. The CDR3 bases are TGTGCCATCAGTACAGGGGCTGCCTACGAGCAGTACTTC.

This chain connects TRBV6-5 to TRBJ2-3, with D possibly being TRBD2 (7 bases). This CDR3 has 14 amino acids. V was shortened by 7 bases and J by 2 bases, with 13 bases between the two germline ends. The germline CDR1 and CDR2 sequences are MNHEY and SVGAGI. The CDR3 is CASTRGGNTDTQYF. CDR3 in DNA: TGTGCCAGCACTCGCGGGGGCAACACAGATACGCAGTATTTT.

The V call is TRBV4-1, the J call TRBJ2-4, with a weak D call TRBD1 (5 bases). The DNA end is more similar to TRBJ2-5, so the J call may be wrong. Germline CDR1 MGHRA, CDR2 YSYEKL. The CDR3 contains 17 residues. This CDR3 reads CASSQGQGTGDQETQYF. Here the CDR3 DNA reads TGCGCCAGCAGCCAAGGGCAGGGAACAGGAGATCAAGAGACCCAGTACTTC.

The genes are TRBV7-6 and TRBJ2-7, with TRBD2 matching 12 bases. Germline V lookup: CDR1 SGHVS, CDR2 FNYEAQ. CDR3 length equals 16 residues. The V and J ends lost 6 bases and 0 bases, in that order; junction bases with no gene match: 6. The CDR3 reads CASSPRTSGASYEQYF. The CDR3 DNA follows: TGTGCCAGCAGTCCCCGGACTAGCGGGGCCTCCTACGAGCAGTACTTC.

This chain links TRBV7-9 with TRBJ2-7; 7 positions match TRBD1. J lost 2 bases, V lost 5 bases, and 6 bases had no gene match. The germline gives CDR1 SEHNR, CDR2 FQNEAQ (reference sequence). CDR3 length: 14 residues. The CDR3 DNA is TGTGCCAGCAGCCCGCCGGGACAGCCCTACGAGCAGTACTTC. As protein: CASSPPGQPYEQYF. Together with reference TRBV7-9 and TRBJ2-7, the CDR3 gives the full variable domain: DTGVSQNPRHKITKRGQNVTFRCDPISEHNRLYWYRQTLGQGPEFLTYFQNEAQLEKSRLLSDRFSAERPKGSFSTLEIQRTEQGDSAMYLCASSPPGQPYEQYFGPGTRLTVT.

V and J are TRBV4-1 and TRBJ2-5, with TRBD2 identical over 10 bases. The V segment lost 1 base and the J segment 1 base; nucleotides outside the gene matches: 3. This CDR3 is built from 16 residues. Germline lookup yields CDR1 MGHRA and CDR2 YSYEKL. The CDR3 DNA sequence: TGCGCCAGCAGCCAAGTGACTAGCGGGCGCCAAGAGACCCAGTACTTC. Translating it yields CASSQVTSGRQETQYF.

The chain's CDR3 is CSTGLYNEQFF. CDR3 DNA: TGCAGCACGGGACTCTACAATGAGCAGTTCTTC. This chain uses TRBV20-1 with TRBJ2-1; tentative D call: TRBD2 (6 bases). There are 11 residues in the CDR3. The germline CDR1 and CDR2 sequences are DFQATT and SNEGSKA (reference sequence).